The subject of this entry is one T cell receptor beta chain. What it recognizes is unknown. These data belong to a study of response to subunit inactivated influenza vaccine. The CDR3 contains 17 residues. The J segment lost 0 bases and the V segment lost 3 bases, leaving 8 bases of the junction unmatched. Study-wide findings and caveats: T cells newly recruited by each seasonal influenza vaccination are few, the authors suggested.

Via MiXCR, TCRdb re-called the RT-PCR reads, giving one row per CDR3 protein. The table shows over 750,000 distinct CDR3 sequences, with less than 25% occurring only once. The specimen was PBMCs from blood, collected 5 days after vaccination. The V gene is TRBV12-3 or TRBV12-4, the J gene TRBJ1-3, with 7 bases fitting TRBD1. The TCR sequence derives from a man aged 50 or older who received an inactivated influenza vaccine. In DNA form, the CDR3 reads TGTGCCAGCAGTTTCCCGGGACAGCCACTCTCTGGAAACACCATATATTTT. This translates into CASSFPGQPLSGNTIYF.